The clone carrying this T cell receptor (beta chain) was observed many times. What it binds is unknown. This sample is part of a study of regulatory T cells in long-lasting Graves disease. Across the study: Prior antithyroid drug treatment in newly diagnosed Graves' patients lasted under 3 months. Study-wide results and caveats: Persistent patients shared 2,500 to 3,000 public clonotypes among themselves. Newly diagnosed patients shared fewer, at about 890. Persistent Graves' disease cases displayed lower TCR diversity than newly diagnosed ones. Only a small sample size was used, which may have cut accuracy.

Time point defined: newly diagnosed GD, antithyroid drugs for less than 3 months. With RNA extracted from PBMCs as input, the TCR library was made. The CDR3 runs to 12 residues. Germline values: CDR1 ENHRY, CDR2 SYGVKD. V gave up 3 bases and J gave up 7 bases, with 7 bases separating them. Building of the TCR beta libraries involved iRepertoire HTBI primers and Arm-PCR of CDR3 regions. TCRdb fed the multiplex PCR reads into MiXCR, producing one record per CDR3 protein. This sample has about 300,000 distinct CDR3 sequences, with under 20% found just once. The TCR was taken from a female donor with Graves disease. Sequencing used peripheral blood mononuclear cells (PBMCs), obtained at new diagnosis, from a patient treated with antithyroid drugs. The chain is built from TRBV10-3 and TRBJ2-1; no reliable D call. This CDR3 is CAISDEFNEQFF. The CDR3 region has the DNA TGTGCCATCAGTGATGAGTTTAATGAGCAGTTCTTC.